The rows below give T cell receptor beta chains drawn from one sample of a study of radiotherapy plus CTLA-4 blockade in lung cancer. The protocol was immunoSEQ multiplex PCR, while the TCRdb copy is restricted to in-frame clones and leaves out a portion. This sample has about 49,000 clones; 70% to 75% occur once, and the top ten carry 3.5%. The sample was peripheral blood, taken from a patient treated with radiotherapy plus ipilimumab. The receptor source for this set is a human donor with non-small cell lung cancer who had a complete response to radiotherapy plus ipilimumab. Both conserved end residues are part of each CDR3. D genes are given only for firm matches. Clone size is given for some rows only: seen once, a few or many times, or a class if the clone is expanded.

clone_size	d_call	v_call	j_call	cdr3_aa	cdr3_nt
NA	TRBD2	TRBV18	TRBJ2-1	CASSPGTSDRNEQFF	TGTGCCAGCTCACCCGGGACTAGCGACAGGAATGAGCAGTTCTTC
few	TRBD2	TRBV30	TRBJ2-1	CAWKKREGRNEQFF	TGTGCCTGGAAGAAGCGGGAGGGCCGGAATGAGCAGTTCTTC
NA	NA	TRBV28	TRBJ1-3	CASSRGYSGNTIYF	TGTGCCAGCAGTAGGGGATACTCTGGAAACACCATATATTTT
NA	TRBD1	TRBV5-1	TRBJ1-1	CASSLTDRGGTEAFF	TGCGCCAGCAGCTTAACGGACAGGGGGGGAACTGAAGCTTTCTTT
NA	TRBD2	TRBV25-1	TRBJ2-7	CASRKAGGPYEQYF	TGTGCCAGCAGAAAAGCGGGGGGACCCTACGAGCAGTACTTC
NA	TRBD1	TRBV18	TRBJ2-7	CASSQGQRYEQYF	TGTGCCAGCTCACAGGGACAGCGATACGAGCAGTACTTC
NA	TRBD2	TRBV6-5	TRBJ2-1	CASSRLGLAESEQFF	TGTGCCAGCAGTCGCCTGGGACTAGCGGAAAGTGAGCAGTTCTTC
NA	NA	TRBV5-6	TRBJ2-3	CASSFDYFNTDTQYF	TGTGCCAGCAGCTTTGACTACTTCAACACAGATACGCAGTATTTT
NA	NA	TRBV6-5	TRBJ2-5	CASSPPGLGETQYF	TGTGCCAGCAGTCCTCCCGGACTGGGGGAGACCCAGTACTTC
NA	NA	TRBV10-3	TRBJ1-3	CAISTAGPGNTIYF	TGTGCCATCAGTACGGCAGGGCCTGGAAACACCATATATTTT